The next 22 T cell receptor beta chains were all read from a single sample in a study of identical twins. TCRdb independently ran MiXCR on the 5' RACE reads; one entry per CDR3 protein. The sample lists 520,000 or so distinct CDR3 sequences; around 20% were seen once. The same data also contributed to another study, on T cells expressing NK-cell markers.

Material for sequencing was CD4+ T cells sorted from blood. These TCRs come from a woman between 18 and 29 years old in good health.

V usage is TRBV5-1 and J usage is TRBJ2-7; 9 bases line up with TRBD2. CDR1 and CDR2 from the germline V gene are SGHRS and YFSETQ. Trimming removed 7 bases from V and 0 bases from J; junction bases left unmatched: 8. The CDR3 contains 15 residues. DNA of the CDR3: TGCGCCAGCCAAATATCTAGCGGGACCTCCTACGAGCAGTACTTC. It translates to CASQISSGTSYEQYF. Supplemented by reference TRBV5-1 and TRBJ2-7, the full variable domain reads KAGVTQTPRYLIKTRGQQVTLSCSPISGHRSVSWYQQTPGQGLQFLFEYFSETQRNKGNFPGRFSGRQFSNSRSEMNVSTLELGDSALYLCASQISSGTSYEQYFGPGTRLTVT.

There are a few counts of this clonotype. The chain combines TRBV29-1 with TRBJ2-3, with 15 bases matching TRBD2. V lost 4 bases to trimming and J lost 6 bases; unmatched junction nucleotides: 8. CDR1 and CDR2 from the germline V gene are SQVTM and ANQGSEA. The CDR3 covers 16 residues. The CDR3 nucleotides read TGCAGCGTTGCCGGACTAGCGGGGGGGCCTACCGATACGCAGTATTTT. This codes for CSVAGLAGGPTDTQYF.

The table lists this clonotype with a few counts. This rearrangement joins TRBV7-9 to TRBJ2-1; 8 bases map to TRBD2. The CDR3 runs 13 residues. V gave up 7 bases and J gave up 8 bases; unmatched junction bases: 7. In germline, CDR1 is SEHNR, CDR2 FQNEAQ (reference sequence). CDR3 loop: CASTAGLAHEQFF. CDR3 bases: TGTGCCAGCACCGCTGGACTAGCCCATGAGCAGTTCTTC.

The rearrangement links TRBV12-3 or TRBV12-4 to TRBJ1-1; no clear D. V dropped 3 bases and J dropped 4 bases, with 12 bases sitting between them. CDR3 length equals 14 residues. The CDR3 sequence: CASSLDAWSTEAFF. In DNA, the CDR3 is TGTGCCAGCAGTTTGGACGCTTGGAGCACTGAAGCTTTCTTT.

This clonotype has just a few counts. The chain combines TRBV18 with TRBJ1-5, with TRBD1 matching over 10 bases. The V and J ends lost 3 bases and 5 bases, in that order; junction bases with no gene match: 1. Germline CDR1 reads KGHSH; CDR2 reads LQKENI. CDR3 length equals 14 residues. Here the CDR3 DNA reads TGTGCCAGCTCACCCGGGACAGGGGATCAGCCCCAGCATTTT. This gives the protein CASSPGTGDQPQHF.

This clonotype was seen only a few times. The CDR3 spells CASSSTAGYEQYF. The CDR3 DNA sequence: TGTGCCAGCAGCTCGACCGCCGGCTACGAGCAGTACTTC. This rearrangement joins TRBV11-2 to TRBJ2-7; D not certain. Germline V gives CDR1 SGHAT, CDR2 FQNNGV. Trimming removed 4 bases at V and 3 bases at J, with 10 bases between. The CDR3 length is 13 residues.

This clonotype was seen ten or more times. The chain employs TRBV5-1 and TRBJ2-7, with D unresolved. CDR1 SGHRS and CDR2 YFSETQ come from the germline V gene. This CDR3 region has 13 residues. The V gene lost 0 bases and the J gene lost 0 bases, with 4 bases spanning the gap. DNA for the CDR3: TGCGCCAGCAGCTTGGTCTTCTCCTACGAGCAGTACTTC. As protein: CASSLVFSYEQYF.

The CDR3 sequence: CASRRGYSSYEQYF. The CDR3 DNA follows: TGTGCCAGCAGGAGGGGCTATTCATCCTACGAGCAGTACTTC. This chain connects TRBV7-2 to TRBJ2-7; possibly TRBD1 or TRBD2 for D (5 bases each). The germline CDR1 and CDR2 sequences are SGHTA and FQGNSA. The CDR3 length is 14 residues. With 6 bases removed from V and 1 base from J, the gap between germline ends came to 13 bases.

This clonotype has ten or more counts. The rearrangement uses TRBV6-1 and TRBJ1-5, with D unclear. The V gene's germline CDR1 is MNHNS and CDR2 SASEGT. The CDR3 consists of 14 residues. V was clipped by 7 bases and J by 7 bases, with 17 bases between them. The chain's CDR3 is CASTYLPAGQPQHF. CDR3 nucleotide sequence: TGTGCCAGCACCTACCTCCCTGCGGGACAGCCCCAGCATTTT.

This clonotype was seen a handful of times. The V call is TRBV6-6, the J call TRBJ2-7; 7 bases line up with TRBD1. The CDR3 consists of 13 residues. Germline V lookup: CDR1 MNHNY, CDR2 SVGAGI (reference sequence). V shed 6 bases and J 5 bases; nucleotides not matched to a gene: 7. The CDR3 DNA sequence: TGTGCCAGCAGCACCTCGACAGGGAACGAGCAGTACTTC. It specifies CASSTSTGNEQYF.

This clonotype turned up a few times. The V call is TRBV9, the J call TRBJ2-1; perhaps D is TRBD1 or TRBD2 (5 bases each). V lost 6 bases and J lost 9, with 16 bases in between. CDR3 length: 13 amino acids. CDR1 SGDLS and CDR2 YYNGEE come from the germline V gene. In DNA form, the CDR3 reads TGTGCCAGCAAGAGGGGTCCGGGCTCTGAGCAGTTCTTC. Amino acids: CASKRGPGSEQFF.

The chain couples TRBV20-1 to TRBJ1-1; no firm D call. CDR1 DFQATT and CDR2 SNEGSKA come from the germline V gene (reference sequence). This CDR3 has 12 residues. V was shortened by 7 bases and J by 1 base, with 10 bases between the two germline ends. This CDR3 reads CSVTDGNTEAFF. As DNA, the CDR3 is TGCAGTGTCACAGACGGGAACACTGAAGCTTTCTTT.

This chain connects TRBV22-1 to TRBJ1-5. TRBV22-1 is a recognized pseudogene. The CDR3 runs 8 residues. The CDR3 sequence is CLGRSMHF. CDR3 bases: TGTCTTGGGAGGAGTATGCATTTT.

This clonotype was observed at least ten times. The chain links TRBV5-1 to TRBJ2-1; tentatively, D is TRBD1 or TRBD2 (5 bases each). The germline V gene has CDR1 SGHRS and CDR2 YFSETQ. CDR3 size: 15 residues. V shed 5 bases and J shed 7 bases, with 19 bases lying between them. The DNA for the CDR3 is TGCGCCAGCAGGTCGGGGCATCCCGCTGGGAATGAGCAGTTCTTC. Translating it yields CASRSGHPAGNEQFF.

This clonotype was observed a few times. The chain recombines TRBV14 with TRBJ1-2, with no clear D. The V end lost 1 base, the J end lost 4 bases, and 7 bases lay between the germline ends. The CDR3 is made up of 13 amino acids. The germline gives CDR1 SGHDN, CDR2 FVKESK. The CDR3 loop is CASSQALSYGYTF. CDR3 in DNA: TGTGCCAGCAGCCAAGCGCTGAGCTATGGCTACACCTTC.

This clonotype was found a few times. The V gene is TRBV9, the J gene TRBJ1-5, with D uncertain. The length of the CDR3 is 14 residues. The germline V and J ends were trimmed by 0 bases and 4 bases, with 8 bases remaining between them. Germline CDR1 SGDLS, CDR2 YYNGEE. The CDR3 reads CASSVGSDNQPQHF. The CDR3 DNA sequence: TGTGCCAGCAGCGTAGGGTCGGATAATCAGCCCCAGCATTTT.

Notes on this clonotype: A much larger clone differs from this one at a single base, so this may be a read error. V usage is TRBV5-1 and J usage is TRBJ1-5; D unclear. CDR1 SGHRS and CDR2 YFSETQ come from the germline V gene. Trimming cost V 4 bases and J 3 bases, with 8 bases left between them. This CDR3 is 13 amino acids long. The CDR3 DNA sequence: TGCGCCAGCAGCGTGGACCCCAATCAGCCCCAGCATTTT. It encodes CASSVDPNQPQHF.

The chain couples TRBV12-3 or TRBV12-4 to TRBJ2-3; TRBD1 might be the D (5 bases). CDR3 size: 15 residues. With 6 bases removed from V and 0 bases from J, the gap between germline ends came to 13 bases. This CDR3 reads CASSRQRRSTDTQYF. As DNA, the CDR3 is TGTGCCAGCAGCAGACAGAGGAGAAGCACAGATACGCAGTATTTT.

The chain employs TRBV12-3 or TRBV12-4 and TRBJ2-3; 7 bases are a match to TRBD2. The CDR3 covers 14 residues. The ends lost 3 bases at V and 6 bases at J; junction bases unmatched: 6. As DNA, the CDR3 is TGTGCCAGCAGTTTTAGGGAGGGTGGGGATACGCAGTATTTT. Translated, it gives CASSFREGGDTQYF.

The table lists this clonotype with many counts. This chain uses TRBV5-5 with TRBJ2-1; 9 bases are a match to TRBD2. Trimming removed 3 bases from V and 4 bases from J; junction bases left unmatched: 8. This CDR3 has 16 amino acids. Germline V gene sequence: CDR1 SGHKS, CDR2 YYEKEE (reference sequence). The CDR3 spells CASSSVAAGGYNEQFF. DNA of the CDR3: TGTGCCAGCAGCTCTGTCGCGGCGGGAGGGTACAATGAGCAGTTCTTC.

This rearrangement joins TRBV20-1 to TRBJ2-1, with D perhaps TRBD1 (5 bases). Germline V lookup: CDR1 DFQATT, CDR2 SNEGSKA (reference sequence). There are 15 residues in the CDR3. Deletions cut 5 bases from V and 7 bases from J, with 21 bases between. This CDR3 reads CSAPQFGAGNNEQFF. The CDR3 DNA is TGCAGTGCTCCGCAATTTGGGGCAGGGAATAATGAGCAGTTCTTC.

This clonotype was seen a handful of times. The chain combines TRBV20-1 with TRBJ1-1; no reliable D call. Trimming took 4 bases from V and 2 from J, leaving 14 bases between them. The CDR3 consists of 14 residues. From germline, CDR1 is DFQATT and CDR2 SNEGSKA (reference sequence). CDR3 loop: CSAIPRRSNTEAFF. In DNA form, the CDR3 reads TGCAGTGCTATCCCGAGGCGATCAAACACTGAAGCTTTCTTT.